These 30 T cell receptor beta chains share one sample of origin, sequenced in a study of blood T cells in healthy people across ages. Primers used in a second PCR of roughly 6 to 12 cycles were a sample-barcoded 5' primer and a J-beta primer mix. TCRdb analysed the 5' RACE reads with MiXCR anew, one entry per CDR3 protein. This sample has more than 500,000 distinct CDR3 sequences; about a quarter occur once, and the top ten carry 3% to 4%. These data were also reused for a study on T cells of mothers and their children.

The sample comprised blood. These receptors all come from a boy aged 2 to 10 in good health.

The J gene is TRBJ2-5, the V gene TRBV3-1, with TRBD2 matching 12 bases. Matching the DNA end better, TRBJ2-1 makes the J call doubtful. The CDR3 totals 16 residues. From germline, CDR1 is LGHDT and CDR2 YNNKEL (reference sequence). CDR3 loop: CASSQAVGLAGSEQFF. CDR3 in DNA: TGTGCCAGCAGCCAAGCTGTCGGACTAGCGGGGTCTGAGCAGTTCTTC.

The V call is TRBV10-2, the J call TRBJ1-1; D gene unclear. V lost 4 bases to trimming and J lost 7 bases, with 7 bases between them. The CDR3 is 11 amino acids. Germline V lookup: CDR1 WSHSY, CDR2 SAAADI. CDR3 sequence reads: CASSGRLEAFF. In DNA form, the CDR3 reads TGCGCCAGCAGTGGACGGCTTGAAGCTTTCTTT.

The sample holds a few counts of this clonotype. The chain employs TRBV4-1 and TRBJ2-3, with D possibly being TRBD2 (5 bases). Trimming cost V 2 bases and J 8 bases, with 17 bases left between them. Germline lookup yields CDR1 MGHRA and CDR2 YSYEKL. This CDR3 is built from 15 residues. CDR3 amino acids: CASSQLIKGRGTQYF. The CDR3 nucleotides read TGCGCCAGCAGCCAATTGATAAAAGGACGGGGTACGCAGTATTTT.

In regard to this clonotype: One end of the junction fails to match germline, which may point to a read error. The rearrangement joins TRBV6-5 to TRBJ2-4, with D perhaps matching TRBD2 (5 bases). The CDR3 extends over 15 amino acids. Germline-derived CDR1 and CDR2 are MNHEY and SVGAGI. CDR3 nucleotides: TGTGCCAGCAGTACCGAGCGGAGAGCCAAAAACGTTCAGTACTTC. The encoded protein is CASSTERRAKNVQYF.

The V and J genes are TRBV20-1 and TRBJ2-2, with D perhaps TRBD2 (7 bases). The CDR3 contains 15 residues. Trimming stripped 6 bases from V and 0 bases from J, with 14 bases between. Germline-derived CDR1 and CDR2 are DFQATT and SNEGSKA (reference sequence). CDR3 sequence: CSAWAGAANTGELFF. CDR3 DNA sequence: TGCAGTGCGTGGGCGGGGGCCGCGAACACCGGGGAGCTGTTTTTT.

The chain is built from TRBV9 and TRBJ2-3, with 11 bases identical to TRBD1. This CDR3 has 15 amino acids. The germline V gene encodes CDR1 SGDLS and CDR2 YYNGEE. The V and J ends lost 3 bases and 2 bases, in that order; junction bases with no gene match: 2. The CDR3, as DNA: TGTGCCAGCAGCGGGACAGGGGGCCTCACAGATACGCAGTATTTT. Translating it yields CASSGTGGLTDTQYF. Using reference TRBV9 and TRBJ2-3 for the parts outside the CDR3, the full variable domain is DSGVTQTPKHLITATGQRVTLRCSPRSGDLSVYWYQQSLDQGLQFLIQYYNGEERAKGNILERFSAQQFPDLHSELNLSSLELGDSALYFCASSGTGGLTDTQYFGPGTRLTVL.

The V and J genes are TRBV5-1 and TRBJ1-2, with D perhaps matching TRBD1 (5 bases). V was trimmed by 2 bases and J by 0 bases, leaving 20 bases between them. This CDR3 is built from 18 residues. Germline lookup yields CDR1 SGHRS and CDR2 YFSETQ. The CDR3 region is CASSFGPKGRTTNYGYTF. CDR3 coding DNA: TGCGCCAGCAGCTTTGGACCAAAAGGACGGACAACTAACTATGGCTACACCTTC.

This clonotype was seen a few times. This CDR3 is CASSLMFLAPQETQYF. The CDR3 DNA follows: TGCGCCAGCAGCTTGATGTTTCTCGCACCCCAAGAGACCCAGTACTTC. The J gene is TRBJ2-5, the V gene TRBV5-1; D not certain. This CDR3 is built from 16 residues. Germline V gene data show CDR1 as SGHRS and CDR2 as YFSETQ. With 1 base removed from V and 1 base from J, the gap between germline ends came to 14 bases.

This clonotype occurred once. V gene TRBV6-1 combines with J gene TRBJ1-2; tentative D call: TRBD1 (5 bases). Germline CDR1 MNHNS, CDR2 SASEGT. The CDR3 consists of 16 residues. The V end lost 6 bases, the J end lost 4 bases, and 21 bases lay between the germline ends. The CDR3 nucleotides read TGTGCCAGCAGAGATATTCAGGGTGGTGAAGGCTATGGCTACACCTTC. Residues: CASRDIQGGEGYGYTF.

The CDR3 region is CASSSYGLASNTGELFF. The CDR3 DNA is TGCGCCAGCAGCTCCTACGGACTAGCGTCGAACACCGGGGAGCTGTTTTTT. The chain has TRBV5-1 and TRBJ2-2; the match to TRBD2 covers 9 bases. CDR3 length equals 17 residues. After removal of 3 bases from V and 0 bases from J, the junction contained 6 bases not matched to a gene. Germline V gives CDR1 SGHRS, CDR2 YFSETQ.

In this sample, this clonotype turned up a few times. The chain recombines TRBV19 with TRBJ2-5, with D uncertain. The last part of the DNA fits TRBJ2-1 better; the J call may be wrong. Germline assignment: CDR1 LNHDA and CDR2 SQIVND (reference sequence). The CDR3 totals 15 residues. CDR3 loop: CASSIGPMFGNEQFF. The CDR3 DNA sequence: TGTGCCAGTAGTATAGGGCCGATGTTTGGGAATGAGCAGTTCTTC.

J is TRBJ2-4 and V is TRBV5-1; tentatively, D is TRBD2 (6 bases). The CDR3 has 13 residues. Trimming took off 2 bases at V and 6 bases at J, with 9 bases between the two ends. Germline loops: CDR1 SGHRS, CDR2 YFSETQ. For the CDR3, the DNA is TGCGCCAGCAGCTTCGGGGGAAGAAACATTCAGTACTTC. It is translated as CASSFGGRNIQYF.

The chain carries TRBV18 and TRBJ1-3; D is uncertain. Trimming cost V 6 bases and J 0 bases, with 12 bases left between them. Germline V gene lookup returns CDR1 KGHSH and CDR2 LQKENI. CDR3 length: 15 amino acids. The CDR3: CASSTGGPSGNTIYF. Written as DNA, the CDR3 is TGTGCCAGCTCTACCGGCGGGCCCTCTGGAAACACCATATATTTT.

This clonotype was detected a few times. The chain uses TRBV5-5 and TRBJ1-2, with a weak D call TRBD1 (5 bases). The germline CDR1 and CDR2 sequences are SGHKS and YYEKEE (reference sequence). Between the trimmed V and J ends, which lost 4 bases and 4 bases, there was a span of 20 bases. The CDR3 totals 16 residues. CDR3 sequence reads: CASSPLNQGSIYGYTF. CDR3 nucleotide sequence: TGTGCCAGCAGCCCGCTAAATCAGGGATCCATCTATGGCTACACCTTC.

V is TRBV7-9 and J is TRBJ2-3; 7 nucleotides line up with TRBD2. V trimming: 1 base; J trimming: 4 bases; junction bases outside the gene matches: 11. Germline V gene sequence: CDR1 SEHNR, CDR2 FQNEAQ (reference sequence). CDR3 length: 17 residues. CDR3 residues: CASSLVASTRGADTQYF. In nucleotides, the CDR3 is TGTGCCAGCAGCTTAGTGGCGTCTACCCGGGGGGCAGATACGCAGTATTTT.

This clonotype has a handful of counts. The genes are TRBV29-1 and TRBJ2-6; 8 nucleotides agree with TRBD1. CDR3 length: 16 amino acids. V trimming: 6 bases; J trimming: 2 bases; junction bases outside the gene matches: 9. Per germline, CDR1 SQVTM and CDR2 ANQGSEA. The CDR3 protein is CSVAGQGLTGANVLTF. The CDR3 DNA is TGCAGCGTAGCCGGACAGGGCTTAACTGGGGCCAACGTCCTGACTTTC.

Ten or more counts support this clonotype. V gene TRBV29-1 combines with J gene TRBJ1-5; D unclear. Germline V gene lookup returns CDR1 SQVTM and CDR2 ANQGSEA. This CDR3 is built from 13 residues. With 4 bases removed from V and 2 bases from J, the gap between germline ends came to 9 bases. The CDR3 DNA is TGCAGCGTTGCTAGGGAGGGCAATCAGCCCCAGCATTTT. Protein product: CSVAREGNQPQHF. The variable domain in full, completed from reference TRBV29-1 and TRBJ1-5, reads SAVISQKPSRDICQRGTSLTIQCQVDSQVTMMFWYRQQPGQSLTLIATANQGSEATYESGFVIDKFPISRPNLTFSTLTVSNMSPEDSSIYLCSVAREGNQPQHFGDGTRLSIL.

This clonotype has just one count. J is TRBJ1-4 and V is TRBV6-1; TRBD1 matches at 7 bases. The V segment lost 6 bases and the J segment 0 bases; nucleotides outside the gene matches: 7. The germline CDR1 and CDR2 sequences are MNHNS and SASEGT. The CDR3 is 16 residues long. CDR3 in DNA: TGTGCCAGCAGGGGGGGAACAGGGGCAACTAATGAAAAACTGTTTTTT. Translating it yields CASRGGTGATNEKLFF.

This rearrangement joins TRBV7-6 to TRBJ2-1; 7 nucleotides line up with TRBD2. Germline trimming cut 2 bases from V and 6 bases from J; bases unmatched to any gene: 13. This CDR3 spans 17 amino acids. The germline V gene encodes CDR1 SGHVS and CDR2 FNYEAQ. In DNA, the CDR3 is TGTGCCAGCAGCTTACATGGATGGGAGGGCAATCTCAATGAGCAGTTCTTC. It is translated as CASSLHGWEGNLNEQFF.

The chain employs TRBV7-6 and TRBJ2-5, with 10 bases identical to TRBD2. The CDR3 is 17 residues long. V gave up 0 bases and J gave up 7 bases; unmatched junction bases: 11. Germline CDR1 SGHVS, CDR2 FNYEAQ. Here the CDR3 DNA reads TGTGCCAGCAGCTTAGCGGGTGGTTCAGCGGGAGGGGGGACCCAGTACTTC. Its protein product is CASSLAGGSAGGGTQYF.

The gene calls are TRBV20-1 and TRBJ1-2; TRBD1 matches 7 bases. CDR3 length: 15 amino acids. The germline V gene encodes CDR1 DFQATT and CDR2 SNEGSKA (reference sequence). V lost 5 bases to trimming and J lost 5 bases; unmatched junction nucleotides: 14. CDR3 amino acids: CSAQKGPLQGYGYTF. The CDR3 bases are TGCAGTGCTCAAAAAGGACCGCTACAGGGGTATGGCTACACCTTC.

This clonotype came up a few times. The V and J genes are TRBV3-1 and TRBJ2-7; 7 nucleotides agree with TRBD2. The trim removed 1 base at V and 2 bases at J, leaving 5 bases unmatched. Germline CDR1 is LGHDT and CDR2 is YNNKEL (reference sequence). The CDR3 length is 15 residues. The CDR3 spells CASSQGHGGAYEQYF. The CDR3 nucleotides are TGTGCCAGCAGCCAAGGTCATGGGGGGGCCTACGAGCAGTACTTC.

The J gene is TRBJ2-5, the V gene TRBV20-1, with D unclear. V was trimmed by 6 bases and J by 2 bases, leaving 10 bases between them. The germline CDR1 and CDR2 sequences are DFQATT and SNEGSKA (reference sequence). The CDR3 covers 12 residues. The CDR3 DNA follows: TGCAGTGCCCACAGATTTCAAGAGACCCAGTACTTC. Amino acid sequence: CSAHRFQETQYF.

A few counts support this clonotype. This chain connects TRBV6-5 to TRBJ2-5; 11 positions match TRBD2. The closer fit of TRBJ2-1 to the DNA end suggests the J call may be wrong. CDR3 length: 15 residues. Looked up from germline, CDR1 is MNHEY and CDR2 is SVGAGI. The CDR3 protein is CASSYEGLADQGQFF. CDR3 bases: TGTGCCAGCAGTTACGAGGGACTAGCGGACCAGGGGCAGTTCTTC.

This sequence joins TRBV4-3 and TRBJ1-1, with 8 nucleotides matching TRBD1. Germline loops: CDR1 LGHNA, CDR2 YSLEER. The CDR3 covers 15 residues. V was clipped by 3 bases and J by 5 bases; unmatched bases: 8. CDR3 sequence (DNA): TGCGCCAGCAGCCAGGCAGGGGGCCTAGGGACTGAAGCTTTCTTT. Translation gives CASSQAGGLGTEAFF.

The V and J genes are TRBV3-1 and TRBJ2-5, with a weak D call TRBD2 (6 bases). The germline V gene has CDR1 LGHDT and CDR2 YNNKEL (reference sequence). The germline V and J ends were trimmed by 8 bases and 3 bases, with 19 bases remaining between them. This CDR3 has 15 amino acids. CDR3 bases: TGTGCCAGCGGATGGAGGGTATTAGACAAAGAGACCCAGTACTTC. Translating it yields CASGWRVLDKETQYF.

J is TRBJ2-1 and V is TRBV10-3, with 7 bases identical to TRBD2. The J call may be in error: the DNA end matches TRBJ2-7 better. From germline, CDR1 is ENHRY and CDR2 SYGVKD. The CDR3 has 16 residues. The CDR3: CAISGSSSGNTYEQYF. CDR3 nucleotides: TGTGCCATCAGTGGTTCTTCTAGCGGCAACACCTACGAGCAGTACTTC.

The rearrangement uses TRBV12-3 or TRBV12-4 and TRBJ2-1; perhaps TRBD2 as D (5 bases). V was cut by 5 bases and J by 7 bases, with 15 bases left in between. The CDR3 is 14 amino acids. The CDR3 is CASSAETGVNEQFF. CDR3 DNA: TGTGCCAGCAGTGCCGAGACCGGGGTTAATGAGCAGTTCTTC.

This clonotype was counted between two and nine times. The chain carries TRBV6-6 and TRBJ1-2, with 8 bases fitting TRBD1. Trimming took 5 bases from V and 6 from J; bases not matched to a gene: 11. The CDR3 covers 15 residues. CDR1 and CDR2 from the germline V gene are MNHNY and SVGAGI (reference sequence). The CDR3 DNA reads TGTGCCAGCAGTCAAGATAGGACAGGGCGTGATGGCTACACCTTC. Translation: CASSQDRTGRDGYTF.

This clonotype was found many times. The rearrangement joins TRBV20-1 to TRBJ1-4; D is undetermined. Trimming removed 1 base from V and 0 bases from J, with 6 bases in between. This CDR3 region has 14 residues. The germline V gene has CDR1 DFQATT and CDR2 SNEGSKA (reference sequence). The CDR3 here is CSARGTATNEKLFF. In DNA, the CDR3 is TGCAGTGCTAGAGGGACCGCAACTAATGAAAAACTGTTTTTT.